This TCR beta chain was found in a study of identical twins. This clonotype was counted ten times or more. Each CDR3 protein is one row after TCRdb ran MiXCR on the 5' RACE reads. The top ten clones hold around 13% of a sample with roughly 770,000 distinct CDR3 sequences, 15% to 20% of them seen once. The CDR3 covers 17 residues. The ends lost 8 bases at V and 4 bases at J; junction bases unmatched: 19. This sample also appeared in a second study, on T cells expressing NK-cell markers.

V gene TRBV12-3 or TRBV12-4 combines with J gene TRBJ1-1; 7 bases line up with TRBD1. Sequencing used PBMCs. The sequence derives from a woman between 18 and 29 years old in good health. CDR3 loop: CASGTHRGGVVPTEAFF. As DNA, the CDR3 is TGTGCCAGCGGGACTCACAGGGGAGGGGTTGTACCCACTGAAGCTTTCTTT.